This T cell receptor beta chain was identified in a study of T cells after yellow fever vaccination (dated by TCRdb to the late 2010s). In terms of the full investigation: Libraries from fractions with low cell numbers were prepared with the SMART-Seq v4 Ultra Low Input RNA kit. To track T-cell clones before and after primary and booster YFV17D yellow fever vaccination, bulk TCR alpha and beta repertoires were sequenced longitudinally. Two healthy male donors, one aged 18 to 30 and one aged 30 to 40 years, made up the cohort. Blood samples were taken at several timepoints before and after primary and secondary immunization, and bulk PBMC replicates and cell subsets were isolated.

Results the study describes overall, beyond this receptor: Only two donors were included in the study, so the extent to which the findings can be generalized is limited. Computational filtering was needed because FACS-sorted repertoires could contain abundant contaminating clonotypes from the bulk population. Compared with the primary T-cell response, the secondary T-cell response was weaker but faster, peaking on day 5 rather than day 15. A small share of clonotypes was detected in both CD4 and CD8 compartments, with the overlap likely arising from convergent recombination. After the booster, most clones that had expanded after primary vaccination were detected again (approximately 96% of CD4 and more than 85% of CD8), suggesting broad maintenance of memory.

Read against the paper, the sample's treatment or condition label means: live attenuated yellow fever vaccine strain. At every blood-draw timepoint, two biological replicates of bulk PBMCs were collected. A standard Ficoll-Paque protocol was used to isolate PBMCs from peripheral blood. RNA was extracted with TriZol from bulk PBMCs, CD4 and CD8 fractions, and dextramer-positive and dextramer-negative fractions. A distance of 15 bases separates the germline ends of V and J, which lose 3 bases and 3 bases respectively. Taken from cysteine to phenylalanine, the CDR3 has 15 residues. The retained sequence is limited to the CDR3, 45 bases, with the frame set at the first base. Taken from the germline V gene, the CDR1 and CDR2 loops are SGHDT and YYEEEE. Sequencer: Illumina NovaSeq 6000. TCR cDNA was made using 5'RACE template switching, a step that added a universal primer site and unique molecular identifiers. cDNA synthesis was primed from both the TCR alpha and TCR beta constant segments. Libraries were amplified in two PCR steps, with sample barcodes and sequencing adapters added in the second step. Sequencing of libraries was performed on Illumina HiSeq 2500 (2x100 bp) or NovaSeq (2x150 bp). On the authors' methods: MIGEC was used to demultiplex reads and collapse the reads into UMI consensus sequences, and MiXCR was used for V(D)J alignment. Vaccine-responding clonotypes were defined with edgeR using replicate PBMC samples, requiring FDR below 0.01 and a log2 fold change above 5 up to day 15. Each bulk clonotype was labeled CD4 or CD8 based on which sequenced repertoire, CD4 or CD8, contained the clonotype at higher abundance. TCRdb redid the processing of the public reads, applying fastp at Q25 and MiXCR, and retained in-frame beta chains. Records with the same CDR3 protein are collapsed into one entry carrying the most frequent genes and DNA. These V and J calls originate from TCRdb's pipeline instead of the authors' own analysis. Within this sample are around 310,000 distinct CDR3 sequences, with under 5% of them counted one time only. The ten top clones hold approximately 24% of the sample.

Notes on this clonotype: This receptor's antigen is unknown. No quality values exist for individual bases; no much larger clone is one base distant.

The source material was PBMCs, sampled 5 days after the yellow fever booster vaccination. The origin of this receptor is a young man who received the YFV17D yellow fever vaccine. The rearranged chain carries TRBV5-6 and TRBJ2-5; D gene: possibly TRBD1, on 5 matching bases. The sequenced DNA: TGTGCCAGCAGCTCCTCAGGGTTGGTAGAAGAGACCCAGTACTTC. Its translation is CASSSSGLVEETQYF.